The 10 T cell receptor beta chains below were found in one sample sequenced in a study of shared clonotypes between healthy human individuals. Sequencing used immunoSEQ multiplex PCR; TCRdb keeps in-frame clones, though not all of them. Of over 2 million clones detected, roughly 94% appear once; the ten largest clones hold 1% to 1.3%. Terminally differentiated effector memory CD45RA+ cells were left out of the naive CD8 fraction, which was CD45RO-negative and positively selected for CCR7. The specimen was naive CD8+ T cells sorted from blood. The origin of the receptors is a man aged 18 to 29 in good health.

Only one count was recorded for this clone. The J gene is TRBJ1-4, the V gene TRBV5-4; D uncertain. From germline, CDR1 is SGHNT and CDR2 YYREEE (reference sequence). V was pared by 2 bases and J by 4 bases, with 12 bases between. This CDR3 has 15 amino acids. The CDR3 DNA is TGTGCCAGCAGCTTTGTAGGGCAACTTAATGAAAAACTGTTTTTT. Its translation: CASSFVGQLNEKLFF. Together with reference TRBV5-4 and TRBJ1-4, the CDR3 gives the full variable domain: ETGVTQSPTHLIKTRGQQVTLRCSSQSGHNTVSWYQQALGQGPQFIFQYYREEENGRGNFPPRFSGLQFPNYSSELNVNALELDDSALYLCASSFVGQLNEKLFFGSGTQLSVL.

On this clone itself: Other nucleotide sequences in the sample specify the same CDR3. The rearrangement joins TRBV27 to TRBJ1-6, with a weak D call TRBD1 (5 bases). Trimming shortened V by 2 bases and J by 6 bases, and 8 bases separated the two germline ends. The CDR3 spans 14 residues. The germline V gene encodes CDR1 MNHEY and CDR2 SMNVEV (reference sequence). CDR3 sequence: CASSLGGSNSPLHF. The CDR3 DNA is TGTGCCAGCAGTTTAGGGGGTTCTAATTCACCCCTCCACTTT.

The chain employs TRBV7-6 and TRBJ2-1; D uncertain. CDR3 length equals 13 residues. CDR1 SGHVS and CDR2 FNYEAQ come from the germline V gene. V gave up 3 bases and J gave up 0 bases, with 3 bases separating them. The CDR3 DNA is TGTGCCAGCAGCTTCTCCTCCTACAATGAGCAGTTCTTC. Its protein is CASSFSSYNEQFF.

The chain has TRBV4-3 and TRBJ1-5; perhaps TRBD1 as D (5 bases). Trimming removed 0 bases from V and 5 bases from J, with 11 bases in between. The CDR3 runs to 15 residues. Germline V gene lookup returns CDR1 LGHNA and CDR2 YSLEER. The CDR3 region has the DNA TGCGCCAGCAGCCAAGATTTGGGGGAGGATCAGCCCCAGCATTTT. This sequence encodes CASSQDLGEDQPQHF.

The chain carries TRBV27 and TRBJ1-1, with unresolved D. This CDR3 contains 15 residues. V was trimmed by 2 bases and J by 0 bases, leaving 10 bases between them. Germline values: CDR1 MNHEY, CDR2 SMNVEV (reference sequence). CDR3 in DNA: TGTGCCAGCAGTTTACGTCAGGCCTTGAACACTGAAGCTTTCTTT. This encodes CASSLRQALNTEAFF.

This clone was found once. This sequence joins TRBV30 and TRBJ1-1; 10 bases line up with TRBD1. CDR1 is GTSNPN and CDR2 is SVGIG in the germline V gene (reference sequence). V was pared by 4 bases and J by 6 bases, with 8 bases of the junction left unmatched. The CDR3 sequence is 14 residues long. This CDR3 is CAWTRGTGASEAFF. CDR3 DNA: TGTGCCTGGACGAGGGGGACAGGGGCTTCTGAAGCTTTCTTT.

The gene calls are TRBV30 and TRBJ2-7, with D uncertain. V was clipped by 2 bases and J by 3 bases, with 8 bases between them. The CDR3 totals 12 residues. Germline-derived CDR1 and CDR2 are GTSNPN and SVGIG (reference sequence). Written as DNA, the CDR3 is TGTGCCTGGAGTCCGCGAGACTACGAGCAGTACTTC. This codes for CAWSPRDYEQYF. The full variable domain, rest sourced from reference TRBV30 and TRBJ2-7, is SQTIHQWPATLVQPVGSPLSLECTVEGTSNPNLYWYRQAAGRGLQLLFYSVGIGQISSEVPQNLSASRPQDRQFILSSKKLLLSDSGFYLCAWSPRDYEQYFGPGTRLTVT.

This chain uses TRBV29-1 with TRBJ1-2; a weak D match, TRBD1 (5 bases). This CDR3 is 14 amino acids long. V lost 6 bases and J 3 bases, leaving 17 bases between the germline ends. Germline V gene data show CDR1 as SQVTM and CDR2 as ANQGSEA. The CDR3 nucleotides read TGCAGCGTCCGAGGGACGGGCCTACACTATGGCTACACCTTC. Its protein product is CSVRGTGLHYGYTF.

The J gene is TRBJ2-7, the V gene TRBV4-3; maybe TRBD2 (6 bases). Germline-derived CDR1 and CDR2 are LGHNA and YSLEER. This CDR3 is 16 amino acids long. The V and J ends lost 0 bases and 0 bases respectively, with 12 bases between them. CDR3 nucleotides: TGCGCCAGCAGCCAAGAATCGCACGGGAGCTCCTACGAGCAGTACTTC. It translates to CASSQESHGSSYEQYF.

The chain recombines TRBV4-1 with TRBJ2-7; 15 nucleotides match TRBD2. The CDR3 is made up of 15 amino acids. V lost 1 base, J lost 6 bases, and 1 base stayed unmatched. Looked up from germline, CDR1 is MGHRA and CDR2 is YSYEKL. CDR3 loop: CASSQGTSGRGEQYF. In DNA, the CDR3 is TGCGCCAGCAGCCAAGGGACTAGCGGGAGGGGCGAGCAGTACTTC.